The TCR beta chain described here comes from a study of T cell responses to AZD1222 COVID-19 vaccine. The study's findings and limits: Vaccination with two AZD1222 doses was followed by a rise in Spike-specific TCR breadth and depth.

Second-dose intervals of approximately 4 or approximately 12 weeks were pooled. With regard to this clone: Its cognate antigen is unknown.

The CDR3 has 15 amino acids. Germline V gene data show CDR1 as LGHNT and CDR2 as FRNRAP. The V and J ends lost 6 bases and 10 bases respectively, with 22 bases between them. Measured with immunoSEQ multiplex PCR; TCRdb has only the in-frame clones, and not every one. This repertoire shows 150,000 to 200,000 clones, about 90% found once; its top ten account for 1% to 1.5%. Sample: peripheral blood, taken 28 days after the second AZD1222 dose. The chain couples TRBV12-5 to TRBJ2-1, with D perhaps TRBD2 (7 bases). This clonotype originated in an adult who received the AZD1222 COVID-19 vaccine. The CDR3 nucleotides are TGTGCTAGTGGGCGGGGGCACCCCACAAAGGGCGAGCAGTTCTTC. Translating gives CASGRGHPTKGEQFF.